This T cell receptor beta chain was profiled in a study of cytomegalovirus exposure and HLA in healthy donors. Findings of the study overall: Most TCR sequences were seen very rarely across donors, but some public TCRs occurred in many. Later on, an analysis showed TCR association rates differing by HLA locus, with DRB1 the most and HLA-C the fewest.

13 Jbeta primers and 60 Vbeta primers were used for the PCR. In the original workflow: Later analysis identified tens of millions of unique TCR beta chains, 10 million to 12 million shared. Repertoires were generated with immunoSEQ multiplex PCR, while TCRdb's copy carries only in-frame clones and drops some. The DNA was the basis for D and trimming; V, J and clone size are from that table. The ten most abundant clones cover approximately 2% of a sample with 120,000 to 150,000 clones. For this clone: Its antigen is undetermined.

Though probably carrying unrecorded immune exposures, donors were nominally healthy at sampling. Trimming shortened V by 6 bases and J by 2 bases, and 14 bases separated the two germline ends. The CDR3 length is 15 residues. CDR1 ENHRY and CDR2 SYGVKD come from the germline V gene. Sequenced material: PBMCs. The chain has TRBV10-3 and TRBJ2-1; tentatively, D is TRBD2 (6 bases). The receptor's source is a woman in her late teens or twenties in good health and CMV-seronegative. CDR3 coding DNA: TGTGCCATCAGCCCCGGGACTGGTGCCTACAATGAGCAGTTCTTC. Protein sequence: CAISPGTGAYNEQFF.